The 11 T cell receptor beta chains below were found in one sample sequenced in a study of shared clonotypes between healthy human individuals. Clones were sequenced by immunoSEQ multiplex PCR, and TCRdb holds only the in-frame ones, with some missing. The profile covers approximately 110,000 clones, with just over 65% appearing a single time and almost 25% taken by the ten largest. The sample comprised memory CD8+ T cells sorted from blood. Sample subset: CD45RO+ cells pooled with CCR7-negative TemRA cells. Source of these receptors: a woman aged 25 to 39 in good health.

There are many counts of this clone. This chain uses TRBV25-1 with TRBJ2-2; D is undetermined. CDR1 MGHDK and CDR2 SYGVNS come from the germline V gene. The germline V and J ends were trimmed by 3 bases and 1 base, with 9 bases remaining between them. The CDR3 is 15 residues long. The CDR3 sequence: CASSDRSENTGELFF. CDR3 nucleotides: TGTGCCAGCAGTGACCGGTCAGAGAACACCGGGGAGCTGTTTTTT.

The chain has TRBV11-2 and TRBJ2-7; 7 bases are shared with TRBD1. Germline CDR1 and CDR2: SGHAT and FQNNGV. The CDR3 is 14 amino acids. Trimming took 5 bases from V and 3 from J; bases not matched to a gene: 7. The CDR3 is CASSPARDSYEQYF. The CDR3 region has the DNA TGTGCCAGCAGCCCGGCCCGGGACAGCTACGAGCAGTACTTC.

This clone was seen once. The rearrangement links TRBV5-1 to TRBJ2-1; TRBD2 matches at 14 bases. V gave up 4 bases and J gave up 5 bases; unmatched junction bases: 8. The CDR3 spans 17 residues. Germline V gene data show CDR1 as SGHRS and CDR2 as YFSETQ. CDR3 DNA sequence: TGCGCCAGCAGCGACGGGACTAGCGGGAGTCCCCACAATGAGCAGTTCTTC. Translating gives CASSDGTSGSPHNEQFF.

The chain combines TRBV10-3 with TRBJ2-2, with 11 bases lining up with TRBD2. Germline-derived CDR1 and CDR2 are ENHRY and SYGVKD. After removal of 3 bases from V and 5 bases from J, the junction contained 8 bases not matched to a gene. The CDR3 covers 17 residues. The CDR3 loop reads CAISDRSGRAGTGELFF. CDR3 DNA sequence: TGTGCCATCAGTGATCGTAGCGGGAGGGCCGGAACCGGGGAGCTGTTTTTT.

The J gene is TRBJ2-5, the V gene TRBV7-7, with a possible D match to TRBD2 (5 bases). This CDR3 has 13 residues. Per germline, CDR1 SSHAT and CDR2 FNYEAQ (reference sequence). V lost 8 bases to trimming and J lost 0 bases, with 10 bases between them. The CDR3 sequence is CASGSSYQETQYF. The CDR3 DNA sequence: TGTGCCAGCGGGAGTTCGTACCAAGAGACCCAGTACTTC.

V usage is TRBV2 and J usage is TRBJ2-5; 9 bases fit TRBD2. J was trimmed by 4 bases and V by 3 bases; bases with no gene match: 6. Germline V gives CDR1 SNHLY, CDR2 FYNNEI. The CDR3 contains 15 residues. CDR3 DNA sequence: TGTGCCAGCAGTGAGAGTCTAGCGGGGCGAGAGACCCAGTACTTC. Translation: CASSESLAGRETQYF.

This clone has a handful of counts. V is TRBV5-1 and J is TRBJ2-2; D call uncertain. CDR1 and CDR2 (germline): SGHRS, YFSETQ. CDR3 length equals 14 residues. The V and J ends lost 0 bases and 1 base respectively, with 4 bases between them. The CDR3, as DNA: TGCGCCAGCAGCTTGGAGGGGAACACCGGGGAGCTGTTTTTT. Its translation is CASSLEGNTGELFF.

This chain connects TRBV2 to TRBJ2-1, with 8 bases fitting TRBD2. The trim removed 1 base at V and 10 bases at J, leaving 9 bases unmatched. The CDR3 consists of 15 residues. Looked up from germline, CDR1 is SNHLY and CDR2 is FYNNEI. The CDR3 DNA follows: TGTGCCAGCAGTGAAGGGAGCGGGAGTATTGGGGAGCAGTTCTTC. The encoded protein is CASSEGSGSIGEQFF.

This chain uses TRBV13 with TRBJ2-7; D is possibly TRBD1 (6 bases). V dropped 0 bases and J dropped 0 bases, with 12 bases sitting between them. Germline loops: CDR1 PRHDT, CDR2 FYEKMQ (reference sequence). This CDR3 has 16 amino acids. The CDR3 region has the DNA TGTGCCAGCAGCTTAGGAAGCCAGGGGAGCTCCTACGAGCAGTACTTC. It is translated as CASSLGSQGSSYEQYF.

In its sample, this clone is medium-sized. This sequence joins TRBV25-1 and TRBJ2-1, with TRBD2 identical over 10 bases. The CDR3 covers 14 residues. Trimming took 3 bases from V and 11 from J; bases not matched to a gene: 7. Germline CDR1 and CDR2: MGHDK and SYGVNS. CDR3: CASSEPGTSEQQFF. The CDR3 DNA reads TGTGCCAGCAGTGAGCCCGGGACTAGCGAACAGCAGTTCTTC.

This chain joins TRBV13 and TRBJ2-5, with D possibly being TRBD1 or TRBD2 (5 bases each). Germline V gene sequence: CDR1 PRHDT, CDR2 FYEKMQ (reference sequence). Trimming removed 2 bases from V and 11 bases from J, with 12 bases in between. The CDR3 has 12 residues. CDR3 amino acids: CASSLIVGEQYF. CDR3 DNA sequence: TGTGCCAGCAGCTTAATCGTGGGGGAGCAGTACTTC.